This entry is about one T cell receptor (beta chain). This specimen belongs to a study of CD8 T cells in Susac syndrome. CD8+ and CD4+ T cells circulating in blood were sequenced for TCR beta. Control patients had untreated stable or active relapsing-remitting multiple sclerosis by revised McDonald criteria. In contrast to the negatively isolated CD8+ and CD4+ T cells, TEMRA cells were FACS-enriched. Germline CDR1 and CDR2: SEHNR and FQNEAQ (reference sequence). Trimming took 1 base from V and 13 from J, leaving 11 bases between them. This CDR3 is 12 amino acids long. After extraction with the RNeasy kit, 0.5 to 1 ug of the RNA was reverse transcribed using random hexamers. With immunoSEQ multiplex PCR, TCR beta CDR3 was amplified across 54 Vbeta and 13 Jbeta. TCRdb passed the immunoSEQ multiplex PCR reads through MiXCR, listing each CDR3 protein once. The data contain 100,000 to 150,000 distinct CDR3 sequences, 75% to 90% of them seen just once; the ten biggest clones take up around 0.51%.

The sequence was obtained from a human donor with multiple sclerosis. The chain is built from TRBV7-9 and TRBJ2-1, with D perhaps TRBD1 (5 bases). The sample taken for sequencing was CD8+ T cells from PBMCs. CDR3 sequence: CASSLEGAFQFF. The CDR3 DNA reads TGTGCCAGCAGCTTAGAAGGGGCGTTTCAGTTCTTC.